This T cell receptor beta chain was found in a study of regulatory T cells in long-lasting Graves disease (dated by TCRdb to about 2021). Background for the entire study: Antithyroid drugs had been taken for less than 3 months by newly diagnosed Graves' disease patients. This study used TCR sequencing and RNA sequencing of peripheral blood to compare persistent Graves' disease patients against newly diagnosed Graves' disease patients. The study took place in China and was registered as a clinical trial. A total of approximately 35 samples were covered by TCR sequencing, comprising roughly 13 persistent and around 20 newly diagnosed Graves' disease patients.

Receptor amplification or capture employed multiplex PCR. Instrument used: Illumina HiSeq 4000. iRepertoire HTBI primers and Arm-PCR amplification of CDR3 regions were used to construct TCR beta libraries. Gel purification was performed on PCR products prior to sequencing. The original methods were these. A total of 62 TRBV and under 15 TRBJ segments were identified across samples and were used for gene usage analysis of CDR3 amino acid clonotypes. Filtered high-quality paired reads were merged into contigs using COPE and FqMerger. BLAST was used to align contigs to the IMGT TRBV, TRBD and TRBJ reference genes, and CDR3 was defined following IMGT. Any clonotype with a frequency above 0.1% was classified as a highly expanded clone. Shannon entropy was used to measure repertoire diversity, and the Gini coefficient was used to measure V-J evenness. A clonotype was considered public if more than one individual shared it. Through fastp at Q25 and MiXCR, TCRdb rebuilt clones from the public reads, retaining in-frame beta chains. Entries are consolidated by CDR3 protein sequence, retaining the most common genes and DNA. TCRdb, not the original authors, processed these V and J calls. This sample gives roughly 250,000 distinct CDR3 sequences in total; around a sixth of them show up just once. 14% of the sample lies in the top ten.

The sample's time point label is to be understood as: newly diagnosed GD, antithyroid drugs for less than 3 months. For both TCR sequencing and RNA sequencing, RNA was extracted from PBMCs using TRIzol. Graves' disease was diagnosed according to American Thyroid Association guidelines. Patients for the study were recruited at an endocrinology department in Xi'an, China. From each patient, approximately 10 milliliters of peripheral blood was collected into an EDTA anticoagulant tube. Ficoll Paque Plus density gradient separation was used to isolate PBMCs, and no further T cell sorting was done. RNA quality was checked with an Agilent 2100 Bioanalyzer and agarose gel, and concentration with a NanoDrop 2000. This clonotype was seen at least ten times. This clone's antigen is unknown. Base quality data are lacking; no much larger clone is found one base away. The paper's findings and limits, for the study overall: TRBV28, TRBJ1-2 and TRBJ2-5 were preferentially used in persistent disease, while TRBV20-1 and TRBJ2-1 were favored in newly diagnosed disease. Compared with newly diagnosed patients, persistent Graves' disease patients had lower TCR Shannon entropy and fewer highly expanded clones, which suggests clonal expansion. The authors noted that the small sample size was a limitation that may lower accuracy. A larger number of public clonotypes was shared among persistent patients (fewer than 3,000) than among newly diagnosed patients (roughly 1,000). Only peripheral blood was studied, because thyroid tissue, the primary lesion, was inaccessible. Only the TCR beta chain was sequenced and analyzed.

Counted from cysteine to phenylalanine, this CDR3 has 14 amino acids. Only the CDR3 DNA stays, 42 bases, in frame from base 1. V was cut back by 5 bases and J by 0 bases, leaving a gap of 8 bases between them. CDR1 is given as LGHDT and CDR2 as YNNKEL, both from the germline V gene (reference sequence). In addition, the sample was reused for a study of T cells in Graves' hyperthyroidism and ophthalmopathy. The second source states: Graves' hyperthyroidism was defined as stable when no progression to ophthalmopathy occurred over 18 months of follow-up. Hyperthyroidism patients were aged 18 to 65 years and newly diagnosed, with disease duration of less than 2 months. The study excluded patients with uncontrolled infections, other autoimmune diseases, pregnancy or lactation. Diagnoses were established on the basis of clinical symptoms, serum thyroxine and TRAb, thyroid ultrasound, and orbital computed tomography. The TCR CDR3 was subjected to a first round of RT-PCR using the HTBI primer set and the Qiagen OneStep RT-PCR kit. Most expanded thyroid clonotypes (frequency above 0.001) were also detected in blood, suggesting blood repertoires may reflect thyroid immune responses. Ophthalmopathy was separated from stable hyperthyroidism by a 13 V-J signature model, with about 88% sensitivity and approximately 81% specificity obtained in cross-validation and 80%/75% obtained in testing. During validation, the model predicted progression to ophthalmopathy a median of around six months ahead of onset, with approximately 71% sensitivity and 72% to 80% specificity. TCR V-J signatures able to tell the groups apart were searched for in a discovery cohort of 100 or so patients, of whom about 40 had Graves' ophthalmopathy and roughly 57 had stable Graves' hyperthyroidism. Prospective prediction of ophthalmopathy was tested in an independent validation cohort of 18 to 20 hyperthyroidism patients and 15 to 17 patients who later progressed to ophthalmopathy. For training and testing, the 100 or so patients in the discovery cohort were randomly divided in a 7:3 ratio. The study also compared thyroid tissue and blood T-cell repertoires from about six Graves' hyperthyroidism patients. After sampling, hyperthyroidism patients received methimazole starting at 30 mg daily, and ophthalmopathy patients received high-dose intravenous methylprednisolone. The libraries were constructed in a second round of multiplex PCR and then size-selected and purified. Libraries were sequenced paired-end with 100 bp reads on an Illumina HiSeq2000. SOAPnuke was used to process the raw data, removing reads that contained adapters or uncalled bases, had a mean Phred below 15, or lacked an exact match to the constant primer or identifier. High-quality paired reads were merged with COPE v1.2.5, and unique nucleotide sequences were defined as clonotypes. MiTCR v1.1 was used to align the clonotypes against IMGT TRBV, TRBD and TRBJ reference segments. Only V-J combinations with frequency above 0.0001, covering 99.2% of repertoires, were analysed. The TCS score was defined as F50 (clonal expansion) divided by E x V (chaos), with BLOSUM62-based TCRdist calculated between CDR3 peptides within each V-J. Welch's t-statistics and random forest reduced 514 V-J features to 13, which were used in a naive Bayes classifier (R e1071). No statistical method was used to fix the sample size in advance, and group allocation was not hidden from the investigators. TCR Vbeta CDR3 sequencing of 130 to 150 peripheral blood samples (around 45 ophthalmopathy, roughly 74 hyperthyroidism and roughly 17 progressor patients) is reported in the paper.

Sequenced here: peripheral blood mononuclear cells (PBMCs), sampled at new diagnosis, from a patient treated with antithyroid drugs. The rearrangement joined TRBV3-1 to TRBJ1-5; a tentative D call is TRBD1 (5 bases match). This clonotype was obtained from a woman aged 30 to 39 with Graves disease. Donor details come from another sample of the same person, matched by shared clones. At the DNA level, the sequence is TGTGCCAGCAGCACCGGGACTAGCAATCAGCCCCAGCATTTT. Its protein product is CASSTGTSNQPQHF.